This T cell receptor (beta chain) was sequenced in a study of T cell repertoires in cytomegalovirus infection. Of note for this clonotype: The target antigen is unknown.

CDR3 length: 15 amino acids. Between the trimmed V and J ends, which lost 5 bases and 7 bases, there was a span of 21 bases. MiXCR, run by TCRdb on the reads, gives a single entry per CDR3 protein. The table has roughly 120,000 distinct CDR3 sequences, 25% to 30% seen once; the top ten hold 80% to 90%. The chain combines TRBV12-3 or TRBV12-4 with TRBJ2-7; tentatively, D is TRBD2 (7 bases). The TCR originated in a human donor in good health (CMV status not recorded). Some clones in this sample may be carry-over from other donors' samples. Source: CD8+ T cells from cultured PBMCs, taken from culture after CMV antigen stimulation. CDR3 sequence: CASSGEGGGAGEQYF. The CDR3 DNA sequence: TGTGCCAGCAGTGGCGAAGGAGGGGGGGCGGGGGAGCAGTACTTC.